The clone carrying this T cell receptor beta chain occurred many times. The data stem from a study of T cells in Graves' hyperthyroidism and ophthalmopathy. Amplified TCR beta CDR3 regions came from RNA transcripts. The TCR CDR3 first-round RT-PCR relied on the HTBI primer set. TCRdb independently ran MiXCR on the multiplex PCR reads; one entry per CDR3 protein. The sample carries roughly 600,000 distinct CDR3 sequences, about 14% recorded once. The germline V and J ends were trimmed by 5 bases and 5 bases, with 9 bases remaining between them. The CDR3 spans 12 residues. Germline V gene sequence: CDR1 MDHEN, CDR2 SYDVKM.

The receptor's source is a woman aged 50 to 60 with Graves' ophthalmopathy. What was sequenced was blood. The rearrangement uses TRBV28 and TRBJ1-2; D unresolved. CDR3 bases: TGTGCCAGCAGTCTGAGGCTTTATGGCTACACCTTC. The encoded protein is CASSLRLYGYTF.